Below, 12 T cell receptor beta chains from the same sample are listed, as sequenced in a study of shared clonotypes between healthy human individuals. The table came from immunoSEQ multiplex PCR; TCRdb's copy has only in-frame clones and leaves some out. There are roughly 2.2 million clones in the sample; about nine tenths occur only once, and 0.37% lies in the top ten. Sequencing was carried out using naive CD4+ T cells from PBMCs. As for subset: CD45RA+ positively selected. The receptor source for this set is a man between 18 and 35 years old in good health. Some clones in this sample may be carry-over from other donors' samples.

This chain links TRBV9 with TRBJ2-7; the D gene could be TRBD1 or TRBD2 (7 bases each). The CDR3 length is 14 residues. The germline gives CDR1 SGDLS, CDR2 YYNGEE. Trimming took off 3 bases at V and 5 bases at J, with 15 bases between the two ends. The CDR3 DNA is TGTGCCAGCAGCGCCAGGGGGGGAACCCACGAGCAGTACTTC. This gives the protein CASSARGGTHEQYF.

The J gene is TRBJ2-7, the V gene TRBV7-2; 9 positions agree with TRBD2. Losses at the gene ends were 4 bases for V and 7 bases for J; bases not matched to a gene: 11. In germline, CDR1 is SGHTA, CDR2 FQGNSA. This CDR3 contains 15 residues. The CDR3 reads CASSSSGMVAGEQYF. In DNA form, the CDR3 reads TGTGCCAGCAGCTCTAGCGGGATGGTTGCGGGGGAGCAGTACTTC.

The CDR3 region is CATSPGTGGSTFNEKLFF. CDR3 DNA: TGTGCCACCAGCCCGGGGACAGGGGGCTCCACCTTTAATGAAAAACTGTTTTTT. This chain uses TRBV15 with TRBJ1-4; 12 bases are shared with TRBD1. The length of the CDR3 is 18 residues. CDR1 and CDR2 (germline): LNHNV, YYDKDF (reference sequence). The ends lost 5 bases at V and 4 bases at J; junction bases unmatched: 11.

The chain uses TRBV7-9 and TRBJ2-2; 8 nucleotides match TRBD2. CDR1 SEHNR and CDR2 FQNEAQ come from the germline V gene (reference sequence). With V trimmed by 2 bases and J by 6 bases, 5 bases remained unmatched. The CDR3 is 15 amino acids. CDR3 region: CASSLPRGGSGELFF. The CDR3 DNA sequence: TGTGCCAGCAGCTTACCCCGCGGGGGGTCCGGGGAGCTGTTTTTT.

This clone was recorded only once. The rearrangement uses TRBV5-1 and TRBJ2-6; possibly TRBD2 for D (6 bases). Trimming stripped 6 bases from V and 1 base from J, with 17 bases between. The CDR3 consists of 17 residues. Germline CDR1 and CDR2: SGHRS and YFSETQ. The CDR3 loop reads CASMAGRELSGANVLTF. In nucleotides, the CDR3 is TGCGCCAGCATGGCGGGTCGGGAGTTGTCTGGGGCCAACGTCCTGACTTTC. The full variable domain, in which reference TRBV5-1 and TRBJ2-6 provide the parts outside the CDR3, is KAGVTQTPRYLIKTRGQQVTLSCSPISGHRSVSWYQQTPGQGLQFLFEYFSETQRNKGNFPGRFSGRQFSNSRSEMNVSTLELGDSALYLCASMAGRELSGANVLTFGAGSRLTVL.

The CDR3 spells CASSLVQGVTDTQYF. In DNA form, the CDR3 reads TGTGCCAGCAGTTTGGTACAGGGCGTAACAGATACGCAGTATTTT. J is TRBJ2-3 and V is TRBV28, with a tentative D call TRBD1 (6 bases). There are 15 residues in the CDR3. Germline loops: CDR1 MDHEN, CDR2 SYDVKM. The germline V and J ends were trimmed by 3 bases and 3 bases, with 13 bases remaining between them. The entire variable domain, with the rest obtained from reference TRBV28 and TRBJ2-3, is as follows: DVKVTQSSRYLVKRTGEKVFLECVQDMDHENMFWYRQDPGLGLRLIYFSYDVKMKEKGDIPEGYSVSREKKERFSLILESASTNQTSMYLCASSLVQGVTDTQYFGPGTRLTVL.

J is TRBJ2-7 and V is TRBV10-2; D uncertain. CDR3 size: 12 residues. Germline-derived CDR1 and CDR2 are WSHSY and SAAADI. Trimming removed 5 bases from V and 2 bases from J, with 7 bases in between. The CDR3 DNA is TGCGCCAGCAGTAACGTACCCTACGAGCAGTACTTC. As protein: CASSNVPYEQYF.

The chain couples TRBV4-3 to TRBJ2-2; D gene uncertain. The CDR3 totals 15 residues. Germline-derived CDR1 and CDR2 are LGHNA and YSLEER. The V gene lost 4 bases and the J gene lost 4 bases, with 13 bases spanning the gap. The CDR3 sequence: CASSPSRLSTGELFF. CDR3 DNA: TGCGCCAGCAGCCCCTCGCGACTGAGCACCGGGGAGCTGTTTTTT.

The rearrangement uses TRBV27 and TRBJ1-1; no firm D call. Germline V gene sequence: CDR1 MNHEY, CDR2 SMNVEV (reference sequence). This CDR3 has 14 residues. V lost 5 bases and J 1 base, leaving 11 bases between the germline ends. The CDR3 protein is CASSVWRGNTEAFF. CDR3 nucleotides: TGTGCCAGCAGTGTTTGGCGGGGGAACACTGAAGCTTTCTTT.

This clone was recorded only once. The genes are TRBV7-2 and TRBJ2-1, with D uncertain. The CDR3 spans 14 residues. Trimming stripped 4 bases from V and 5 bases from J, with 12 bases between. Germline V lookup: CDR1 SGHTA, CDR2 FQGNSA. CDR3 sequence: CASSSRRTDNEQFF. CDR3 DNA: TGTGCCAGCAGCTCCCGGCGGACCGACAATGAGCAGTTCTTC. Full variable domain (missing parts from reference TRBV7-2 and TRBJ2-1): GAGVSQSPSNKVTEKGKDVELRCDPISGHTALYWYRQSLGQGLEFLIYFQGNSAPDKSGLPSDRFSAERTGGSVSTLTIQRTQQEDSAVYLCASSSRRTDNEQFFGPGTRLTVL.

About this clone: This CDR3 is also generated by other DNA sequences in the sample. The chain joins TRBV19 to TRBJ1-5, with D possibly TRBD1 on 5 matching bases. Germline CDR1 reads LNHDA; CDR2 reads SQIVND (reference sequence). The CDR3 extends over 15 amino acids. V dropped 3 bases and J dropped 0 bases, with 9 bases sitting between them. CDR3 in amino acids: CASSITRDSNQPQHF. DNA of the CDR3: TGTGCCAGTAGTATTACCAGGGATAGCAATCAGCCCCAGCATTTT. The entire variable domain, with the rest obtained from reference TRBV19 and TRBJ1-5, is as follows: DGGITQSPKYLFRKEGQNVTLSCEQNLNHDAMYWYRQDPGQGLRLIYYSQIVNDFQKGDIAEGYSVSREKKESFPLTVTSAQKNPTAFYLCASSITRDSNQPQHFGDGTRLSIL.

This clone was counted a single time. V and J are TRBV29-1 and TRBJ1-4, with D possibly being TRBD1 (5 bases). Germline values: CDR1 SQVTM, CDR2 ANQGSEA. This CDR3 is built from 13 residues. Trimming cost V 5 bases and J 8 bases, with 15 bases left between them. CDR3 DNA: TGCAGCGTTCAGACGGGGGTTGGGGAAAAACTGTTTTTT. This sequence encodes CSVQTGVGEKLFF.